Below, one TCR beta chain is given with its context. This sample was included in a study of T cell responses to AZD1222 COVID-19 vaccine. Per the germline V gene, CDR1 is SGHAT and CDR2 is FQNNGV. V was cut by 3 bases and J by 10 bases, with 16 bases left in between. The CDR3 runs to 14 residues. Sequencing used immunoSEQ multiplex PCR; TCRdb keeps in-frame clones, though not all of them. The sample contains approximately 140,000 clones, about 93% of which appear only once. This sequence originates from an adult in good health. The chain uses TRBV11-2 and TRBJ2-1; possibly TRBD1 or TRBD2 for D (7 bases each). The specimen comprised peripheral blood, sampled on day 0 of AZD1222 vaccination. The CDR3 sequence is CASSFRGGAGEQFF. The CDR3 region has the DNA TGTGCCAGCAGCTTCAGGGGGGGGGCCGGCGAGCAGTTCTTC.